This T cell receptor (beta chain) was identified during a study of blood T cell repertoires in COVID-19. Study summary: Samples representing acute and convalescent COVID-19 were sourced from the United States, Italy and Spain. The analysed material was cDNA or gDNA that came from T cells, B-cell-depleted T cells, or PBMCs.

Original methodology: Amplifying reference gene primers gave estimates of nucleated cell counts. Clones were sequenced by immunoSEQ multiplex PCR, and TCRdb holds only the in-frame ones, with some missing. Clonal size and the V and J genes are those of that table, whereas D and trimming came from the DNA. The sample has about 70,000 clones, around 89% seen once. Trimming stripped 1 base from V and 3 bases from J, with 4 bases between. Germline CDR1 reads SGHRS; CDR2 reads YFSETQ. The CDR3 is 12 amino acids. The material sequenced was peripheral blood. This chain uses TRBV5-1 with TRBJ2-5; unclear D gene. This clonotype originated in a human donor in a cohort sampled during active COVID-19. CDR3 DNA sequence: TGCGCCAGCAGCTTGAGCGAAGAGACCCAGTACTTC. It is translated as CASSLSEETQYF. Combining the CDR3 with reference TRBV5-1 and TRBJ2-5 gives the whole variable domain KAGVTQTPRYLIKTRGQQVTLSCSPISGHRSVSWYQQTPGQGLQFLFEYFSETQRNKGNFPGRFSGRQFSNSRSEMNVSTLELGDSALYLCASSLSEETQYFGPGTRLLVL.